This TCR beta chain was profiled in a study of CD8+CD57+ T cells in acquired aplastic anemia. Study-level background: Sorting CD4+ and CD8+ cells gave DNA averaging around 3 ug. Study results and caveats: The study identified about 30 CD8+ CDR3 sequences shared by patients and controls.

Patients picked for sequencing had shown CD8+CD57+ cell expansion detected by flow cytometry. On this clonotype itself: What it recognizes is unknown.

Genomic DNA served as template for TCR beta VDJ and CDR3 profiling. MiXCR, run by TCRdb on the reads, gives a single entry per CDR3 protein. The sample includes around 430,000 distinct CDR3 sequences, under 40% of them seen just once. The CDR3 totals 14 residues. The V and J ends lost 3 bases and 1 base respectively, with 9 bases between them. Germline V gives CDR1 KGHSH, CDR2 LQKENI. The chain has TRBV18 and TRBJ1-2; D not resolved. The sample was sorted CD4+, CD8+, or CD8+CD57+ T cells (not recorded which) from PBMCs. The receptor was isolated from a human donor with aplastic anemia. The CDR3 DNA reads TGTGCCAGCTCACCCCAATCAGTTAACTATGGCTACACCTTC. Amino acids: CASSPQSVNYGYTF.